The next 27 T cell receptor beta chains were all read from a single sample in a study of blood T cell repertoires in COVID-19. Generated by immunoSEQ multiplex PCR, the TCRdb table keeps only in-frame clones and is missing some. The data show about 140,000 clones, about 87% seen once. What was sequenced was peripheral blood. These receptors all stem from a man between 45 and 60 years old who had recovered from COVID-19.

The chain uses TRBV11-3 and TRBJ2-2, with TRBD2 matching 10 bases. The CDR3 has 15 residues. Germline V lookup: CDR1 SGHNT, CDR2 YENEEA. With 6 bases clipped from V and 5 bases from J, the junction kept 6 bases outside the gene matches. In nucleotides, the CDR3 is TGTGCCAGCAGTCCCGAAGCGGGGGGGACCGGGGAGCTGTTTTTT. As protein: CASSPEAGGTGELFF.

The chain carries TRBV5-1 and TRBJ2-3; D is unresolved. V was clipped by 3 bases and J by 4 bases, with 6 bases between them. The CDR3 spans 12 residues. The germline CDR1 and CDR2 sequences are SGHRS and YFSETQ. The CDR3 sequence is CASSSEADTQYF. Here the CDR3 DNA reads TGCGCCAGCAGCTCCGAGGCAGATACGCAGTATTTT. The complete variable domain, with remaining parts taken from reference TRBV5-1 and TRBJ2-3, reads KAGVTQTPRYLIKTRGQQVTLSCSPISGHRSVSWYQQTPGQGLQFLFEYFSETQRNKGNFPGRFSGRQFSNSRSEMNVSTLELGDSALYLCASSSEADTQYFGPGTRLTVL.

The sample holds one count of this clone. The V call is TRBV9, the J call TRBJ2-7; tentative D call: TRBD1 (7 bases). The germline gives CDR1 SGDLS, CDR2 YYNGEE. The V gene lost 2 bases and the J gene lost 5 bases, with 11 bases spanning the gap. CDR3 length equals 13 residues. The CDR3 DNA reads TGTGCCAGCAGCGTCAGGGGGGTGGACGAGCAGTACTTC. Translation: CASSVRGVDEQYF.

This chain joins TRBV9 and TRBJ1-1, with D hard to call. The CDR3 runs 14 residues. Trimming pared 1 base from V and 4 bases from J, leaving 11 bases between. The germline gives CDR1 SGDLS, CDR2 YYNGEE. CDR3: CASSVTQSGTEAFF. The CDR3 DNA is TGTGCCAGCAGCGTAACTCAAAGCGGCACTGAAGCTTTCTTT.

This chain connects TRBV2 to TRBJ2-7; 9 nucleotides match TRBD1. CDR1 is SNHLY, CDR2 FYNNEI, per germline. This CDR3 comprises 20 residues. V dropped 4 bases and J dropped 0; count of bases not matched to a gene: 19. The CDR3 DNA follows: TGTGCCAGCAGTGGGGTATTTGGGACAGGGCTTTCCAGGAGCTCCTACGAGCAGTACTTC. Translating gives CASSGVFGTGLSRSSYEQYF.

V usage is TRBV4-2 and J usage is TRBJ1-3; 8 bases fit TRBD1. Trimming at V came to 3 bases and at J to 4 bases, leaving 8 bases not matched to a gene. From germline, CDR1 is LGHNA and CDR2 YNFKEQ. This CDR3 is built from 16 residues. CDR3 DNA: TGTGCCAGCAGCCAGGCTGGACAGGGAGCGGGAAACACCATATATTTT. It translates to CASSQAGQGAGNTIYF.

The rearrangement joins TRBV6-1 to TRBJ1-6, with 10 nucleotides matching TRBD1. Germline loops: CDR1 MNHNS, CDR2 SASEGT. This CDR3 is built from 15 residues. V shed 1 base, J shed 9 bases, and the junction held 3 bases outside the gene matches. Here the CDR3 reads CASSEVTGGISPLHF. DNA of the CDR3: TGTGCCAGCAGTGAAGTGACAGGGGGCATTTCACCCCTCCACTTT.

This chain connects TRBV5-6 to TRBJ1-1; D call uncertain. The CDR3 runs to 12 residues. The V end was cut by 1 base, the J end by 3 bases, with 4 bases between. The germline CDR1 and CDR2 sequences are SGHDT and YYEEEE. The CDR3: CASSLRDTEAFF. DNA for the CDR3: TGTGCCAGCAGCTTGCGGGACACTGAAGCTTTCTTT.

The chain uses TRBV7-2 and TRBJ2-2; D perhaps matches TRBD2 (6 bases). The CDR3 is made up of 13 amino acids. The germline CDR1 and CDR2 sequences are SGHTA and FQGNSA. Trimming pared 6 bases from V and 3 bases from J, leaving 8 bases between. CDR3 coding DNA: TGTGCCAGCAGTAGGAGGGACACCGGGGAGCTGTTTTTT. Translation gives CASSRRDTGELFF.

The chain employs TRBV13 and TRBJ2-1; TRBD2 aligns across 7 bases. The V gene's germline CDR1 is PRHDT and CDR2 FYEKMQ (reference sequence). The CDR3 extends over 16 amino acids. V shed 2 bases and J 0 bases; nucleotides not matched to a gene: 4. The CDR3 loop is CASSLSGGSSYNEQFF. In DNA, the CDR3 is TGTGCCAGCAGCTTATCAGGCGGGAGCTCCTACAATGAGCAGTTCTTC. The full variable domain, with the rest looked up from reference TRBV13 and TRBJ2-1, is AAGVIQSPRHLIKEKRETATLKCYPIPRHDTVYWYQQGPGQDPQFLISFYEKMQSDKGSIPDRFSAQQFSDYHSELNMSSLELGDSALYFCASSLSGGSSYNEQFFGPGTRLTVL.

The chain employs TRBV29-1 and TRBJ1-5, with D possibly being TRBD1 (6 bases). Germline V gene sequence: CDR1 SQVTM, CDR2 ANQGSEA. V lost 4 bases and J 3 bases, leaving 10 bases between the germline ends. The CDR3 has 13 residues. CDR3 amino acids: CSVAQGHNQPQHF. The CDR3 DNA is TGCAGCGTTGCACAGGGACACAATCAGCCCCAGCATTTT.

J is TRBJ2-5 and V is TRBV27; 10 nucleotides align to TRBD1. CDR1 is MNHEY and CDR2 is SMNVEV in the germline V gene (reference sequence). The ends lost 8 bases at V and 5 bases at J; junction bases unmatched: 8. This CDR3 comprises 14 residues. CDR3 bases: TGTGCCAGCGGCCGGGACAGGGGCTGGGAGACCCAGTACTTC. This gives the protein CASGRDRGWETQYF.

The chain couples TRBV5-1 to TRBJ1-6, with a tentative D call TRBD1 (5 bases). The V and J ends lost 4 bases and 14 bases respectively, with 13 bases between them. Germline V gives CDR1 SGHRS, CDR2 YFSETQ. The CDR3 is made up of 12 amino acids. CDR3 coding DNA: TGCGCCAGCAGCGAGGATAGACAGTCCCTCCACTTT. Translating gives CASSEDRQSLHF.

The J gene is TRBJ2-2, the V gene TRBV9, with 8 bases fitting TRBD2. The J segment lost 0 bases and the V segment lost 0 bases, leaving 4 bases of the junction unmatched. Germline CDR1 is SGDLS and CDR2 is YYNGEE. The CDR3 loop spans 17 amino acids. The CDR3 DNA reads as TGTGCCAGCAGCGTAGAGGCAGCGGGGGCGAACACCGGGGAGCTGTTTTTT. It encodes CASSVEAAGANTGELFF.

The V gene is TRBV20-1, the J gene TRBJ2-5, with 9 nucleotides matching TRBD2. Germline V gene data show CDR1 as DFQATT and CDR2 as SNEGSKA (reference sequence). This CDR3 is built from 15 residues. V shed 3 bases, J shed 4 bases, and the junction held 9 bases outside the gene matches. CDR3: CSASSSGAAPETQYF. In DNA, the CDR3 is TGCAGTGCTAGTTCTAGCGGGGCTGCTCCAGAGACCCAGTACTTC.

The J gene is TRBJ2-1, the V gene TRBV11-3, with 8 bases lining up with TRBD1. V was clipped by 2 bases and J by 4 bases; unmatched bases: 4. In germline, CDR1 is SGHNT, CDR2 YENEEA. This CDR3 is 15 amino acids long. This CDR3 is CASSLRTGLYNEQFF. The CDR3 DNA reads TGTGCCAGCAGCTTACGGACAGGGCTTTACAATGAGCAGTTCTTC.

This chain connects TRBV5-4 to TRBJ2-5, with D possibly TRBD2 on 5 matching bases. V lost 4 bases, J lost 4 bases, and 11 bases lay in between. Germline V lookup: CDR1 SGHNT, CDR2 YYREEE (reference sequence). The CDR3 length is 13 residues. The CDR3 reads CASSRAGSETQYF. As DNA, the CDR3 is TGTGCCAGCAGCCGGGCGGGTTCAGAGACCCAGTACTTC.

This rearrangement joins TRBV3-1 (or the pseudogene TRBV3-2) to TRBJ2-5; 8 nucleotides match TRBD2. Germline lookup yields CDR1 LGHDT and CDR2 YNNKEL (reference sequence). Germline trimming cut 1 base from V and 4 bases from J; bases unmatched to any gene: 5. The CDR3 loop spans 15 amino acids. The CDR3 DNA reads TGTGCCAGCAGCCAAGCTATAAGCGGGGGAGAGACCCAGTACTTC. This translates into CASSQAISGGETQYF.

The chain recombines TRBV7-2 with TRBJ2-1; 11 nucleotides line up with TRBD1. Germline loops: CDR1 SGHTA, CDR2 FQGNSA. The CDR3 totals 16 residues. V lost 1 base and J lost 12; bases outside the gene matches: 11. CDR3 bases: TGTGCCAGCAGCTTAGGGTGGGACAGGGGGGCACCGGGGCAGTTCTTC. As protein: CASSLGWDRGAPGQFF. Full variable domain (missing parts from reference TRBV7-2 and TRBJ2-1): GAGVSQSPSNKVTEKGKDVELRCDPISGHTALYWYRQSLGQGLEFLIYFQGNSAPDKSGLPSDRFSAERTGGSVSTLTIQRTQQEDSAVYLCASSLGWDRGAPGQFFGPGTRLTVL.

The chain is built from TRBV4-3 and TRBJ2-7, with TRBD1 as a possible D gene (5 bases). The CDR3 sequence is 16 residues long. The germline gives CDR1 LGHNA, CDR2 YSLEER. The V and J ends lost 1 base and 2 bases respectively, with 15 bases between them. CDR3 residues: CASSQGNWGSTYEQYF. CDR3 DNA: TGCGCCAGCAGCCAAGGAAATTGGGGCTCCACCTACGAGCAGTACTTC.

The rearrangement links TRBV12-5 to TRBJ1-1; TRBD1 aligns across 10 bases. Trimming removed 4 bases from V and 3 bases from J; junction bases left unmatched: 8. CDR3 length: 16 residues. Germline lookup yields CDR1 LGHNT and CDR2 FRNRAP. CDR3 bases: TGTGCTAGTGGTTCGAACCTCGGGACAGGGGACACTGAAGCTTTCTTT. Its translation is CASGSNLGTGDTEAFF.

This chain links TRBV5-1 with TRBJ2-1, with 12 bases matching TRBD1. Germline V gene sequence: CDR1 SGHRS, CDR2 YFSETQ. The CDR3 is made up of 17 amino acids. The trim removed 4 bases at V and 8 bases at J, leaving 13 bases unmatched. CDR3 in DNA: TGCGCCAGCAGCCCAAAACCCGGGACAGGGGGCATGGATGAGCAGTTCTTC. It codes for CASSPKPGTGGMDEQFF.

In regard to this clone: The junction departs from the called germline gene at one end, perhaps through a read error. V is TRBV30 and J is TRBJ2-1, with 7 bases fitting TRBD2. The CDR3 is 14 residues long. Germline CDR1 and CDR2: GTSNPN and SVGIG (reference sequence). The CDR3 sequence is CARRLGGSYNEQFF. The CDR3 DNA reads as TGTGCCCGGAGGTTGGGGGGGTCCTACAATGAGCAGTTCTTC.

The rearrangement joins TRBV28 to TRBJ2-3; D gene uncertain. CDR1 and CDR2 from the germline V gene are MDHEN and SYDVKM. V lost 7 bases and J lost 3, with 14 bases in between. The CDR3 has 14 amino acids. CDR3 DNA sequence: TGTGCCAGCAATGGCGGTGCTGGGACAGATACGCAGTATTTT. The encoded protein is CASNGGAGTDTQYF.

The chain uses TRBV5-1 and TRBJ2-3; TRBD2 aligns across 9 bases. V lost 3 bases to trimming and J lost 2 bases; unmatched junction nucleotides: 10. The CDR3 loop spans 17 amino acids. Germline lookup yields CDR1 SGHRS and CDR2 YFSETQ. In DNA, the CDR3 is TGCGCCAGCAGCTCCCTCCCGCTAGCGGGGATCACAGATACGCAGTATTTT. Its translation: CASSSLPLAGITDTQYF.

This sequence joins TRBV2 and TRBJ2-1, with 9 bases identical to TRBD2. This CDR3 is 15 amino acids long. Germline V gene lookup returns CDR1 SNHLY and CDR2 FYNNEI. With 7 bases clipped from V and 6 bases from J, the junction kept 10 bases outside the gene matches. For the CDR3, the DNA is TGTGCCAGCATGCTAGCGGGGCCCGCCCTCAATGAGCAGTTCTTC. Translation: CASMLAGPALNEQFF.

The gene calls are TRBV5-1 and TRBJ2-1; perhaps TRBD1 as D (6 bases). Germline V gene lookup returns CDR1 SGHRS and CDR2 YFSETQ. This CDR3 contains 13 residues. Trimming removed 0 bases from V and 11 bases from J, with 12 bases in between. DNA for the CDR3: TGCGCCAGCAGCTTGGACAGGGAGACTAAGCAGTTCTTC. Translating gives CASSLDRETKQFF.